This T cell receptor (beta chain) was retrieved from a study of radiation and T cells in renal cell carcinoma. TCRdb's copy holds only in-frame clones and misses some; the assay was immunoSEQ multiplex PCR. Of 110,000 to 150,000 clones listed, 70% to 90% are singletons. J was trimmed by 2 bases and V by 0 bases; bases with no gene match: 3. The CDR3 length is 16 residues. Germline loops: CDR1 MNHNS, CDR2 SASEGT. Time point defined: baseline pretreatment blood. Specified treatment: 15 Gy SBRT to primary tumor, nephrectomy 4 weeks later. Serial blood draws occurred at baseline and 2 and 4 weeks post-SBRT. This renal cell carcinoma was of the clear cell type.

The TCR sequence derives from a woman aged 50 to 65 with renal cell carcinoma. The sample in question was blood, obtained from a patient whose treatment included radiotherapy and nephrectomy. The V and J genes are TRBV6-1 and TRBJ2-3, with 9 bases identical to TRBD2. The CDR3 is CASSEASGGTTDTQYF. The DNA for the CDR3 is TGTGCCAGCAGTGAAGCTAGCGGGGGAACCACAGATACGCAGTATTTT.